This paragraph covers one T cell receptor beta chain sequence. Its specificity is unknown. TCR sequencing used cDNA made by reverse transcription of extracted RNA. This table comes from immunoSEQ multiplex PCR, and its TCRdb copy is limited to in-frame clones, with some not included. The top ten clones hold 9% to 15% of a sample with over 100,000 clones, around 53% of them seen once. This specimen belongs to a study of CD8+ T cells in alopecia areata. Study details: At a dose of 5 to 10 mg twice daily, oral tofacitinib was given to treated patients.

Treatment meaning: oral pan-JAK inhibitor, 5-10 mg twice daily. The CDR3 spans 13 residues. Per germline, CDR1 MNHEY and CDR2 SVGAGI. Trimming took off 6 bases at V and 3 bases at J, with 11 bases between the two ends. Study conclusions and caveats: Patients showed less clear TCR sequence sharing than mice, possibly partly because of HLA diversity.

The sequences come from CD8+ T cells sorted from blood, collected at week 24, from a patient treated with tofacitinib. This clonotype originated in a human donor with alopecia areata. The chain is built from TRBV6-5 and TRBJ1-1; the D is unclear. In nucleotides, the CDR3 is TGTGCCAGCAGCTCCGGGTCCCACACTGAAGCTTTCTTT. Translating gives CASSSGSHTEAFF.